This paragraph reports one TCR beta chain. The sample comes from a study of blood T cells in healthy people across ages. The second PCR ran about 6 to 11 cycles with a sample-barcoded 5' primer and J-beta primers. TCRdb analysed the 5' RACE reads with MiXCR anew, one entry per CDR3 protein. The profile shows some 560,000 distinct CDR3 sequences, about 27% of them singletons. The CDR3 covers 15 residues. Germline V lookup: CDR1 KGHDR, CDR2 SFDVKD. V dropped 4 bases and J dropped 3 bases, with 12 bases sitting between them. This sample also belongs to another study, concerning T cells of mothers and their children.

The V gene is TRBV24-1, the J gene TRBJ2-1; a weak D match, TRBD2 (5 bases). The sequenced sample was blood. The sequence derives from a boy aged 2 to 9 in good health. The CDR3 coding sequence is TGTGCCACCAGTGAACAGCGGTACTTCTACAATGAGCAGTTCTTC. Protein sequence: CATSEQRYFYNEQFF.